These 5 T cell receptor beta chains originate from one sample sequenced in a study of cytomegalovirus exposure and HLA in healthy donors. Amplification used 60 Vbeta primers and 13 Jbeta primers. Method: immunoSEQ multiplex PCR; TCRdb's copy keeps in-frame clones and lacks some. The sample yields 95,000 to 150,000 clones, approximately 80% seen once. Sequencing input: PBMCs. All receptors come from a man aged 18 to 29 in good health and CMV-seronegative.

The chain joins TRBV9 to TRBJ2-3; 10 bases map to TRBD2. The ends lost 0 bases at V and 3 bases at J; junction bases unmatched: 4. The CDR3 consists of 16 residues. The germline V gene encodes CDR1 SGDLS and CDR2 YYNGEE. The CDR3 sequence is CASSVGSSGGTDTQYF. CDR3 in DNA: TGTGCCAGCAGCGTAGGATCTAGCGGGGGAACAGATACGCAGTATTTT. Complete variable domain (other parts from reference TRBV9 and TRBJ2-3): DSGVTQTPKHLITATGQRVTLRCSPRSGDLSVYWYQQSLDQGLQFLIQYYNGEERAKGNILERFSAQQFPDLHSELNLSSLELGDSALYFCASSVGSSGGTDTQYFGPGTRLTVL.

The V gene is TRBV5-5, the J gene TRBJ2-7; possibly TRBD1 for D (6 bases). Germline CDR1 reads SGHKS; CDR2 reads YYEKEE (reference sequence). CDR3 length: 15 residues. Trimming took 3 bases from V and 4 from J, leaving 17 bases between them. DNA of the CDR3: TGTGCCAGCAGCTACGGGACACACGGAGCTTACGAGCAGTACTTC. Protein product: CASSYGTHGAYEQYF. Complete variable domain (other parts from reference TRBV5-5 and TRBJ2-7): DAGVTQSPTHLIKTRGQQVTLRCSPISGHKSVSWYQQVLGQGPQFIFQYYEKEERGRGNFPDRFSARQFPNYSSELNVNALLLGDSALYLCASSYGTHGAYEQYFGPGTRLTVT.

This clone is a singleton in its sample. For the CDR3, the DNA is TGTGCCAGCAGCCCCGGCGATAGCGGGGGTCGGTACCAAGAGACCCAGTACTTC. Residues: CASSPGDSGGRYQETQYF. V and J are TRBV4-2 and TRBJ2-5; 9 bases line up with TRBD2. The germline V gene has CDR1 LGHNA and CDR2 YNFKEQ. The CDR3 sequence is 18 residues long. The V and J ends lost 4 bases and 0 bases, in that order; junction bases with no gene match: 12.

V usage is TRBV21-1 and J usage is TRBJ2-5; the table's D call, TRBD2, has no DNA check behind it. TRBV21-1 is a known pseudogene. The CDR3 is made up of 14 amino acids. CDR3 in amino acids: CASLGGWVQETQYF. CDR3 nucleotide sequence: TGTGCCAGCTTGGGGGGATGGGTCCAAGAGACCCAGTACTTC.

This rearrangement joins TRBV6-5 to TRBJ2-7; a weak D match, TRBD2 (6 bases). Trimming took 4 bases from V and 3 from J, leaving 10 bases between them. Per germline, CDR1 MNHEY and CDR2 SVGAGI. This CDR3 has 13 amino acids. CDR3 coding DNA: TGTGCCAGCAGTTCGGGGACTCGCTACGAGCAGTACTTC. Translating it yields CASSSGTRYEQYF.